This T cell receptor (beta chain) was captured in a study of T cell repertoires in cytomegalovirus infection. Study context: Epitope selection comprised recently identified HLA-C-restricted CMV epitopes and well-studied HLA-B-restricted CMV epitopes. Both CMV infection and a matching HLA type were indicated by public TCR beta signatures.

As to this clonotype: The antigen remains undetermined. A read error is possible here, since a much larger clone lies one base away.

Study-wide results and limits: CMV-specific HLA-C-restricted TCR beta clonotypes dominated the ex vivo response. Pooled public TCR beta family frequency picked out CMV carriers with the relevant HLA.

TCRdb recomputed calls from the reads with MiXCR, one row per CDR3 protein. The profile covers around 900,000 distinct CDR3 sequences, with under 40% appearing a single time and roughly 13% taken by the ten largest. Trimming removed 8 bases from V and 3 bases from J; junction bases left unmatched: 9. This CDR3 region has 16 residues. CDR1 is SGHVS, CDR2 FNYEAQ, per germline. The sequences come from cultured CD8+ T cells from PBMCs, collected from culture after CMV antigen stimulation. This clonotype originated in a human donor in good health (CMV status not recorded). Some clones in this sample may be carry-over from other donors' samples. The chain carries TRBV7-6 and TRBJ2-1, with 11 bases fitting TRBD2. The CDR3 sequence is CASGSNSGGVYNEQFF. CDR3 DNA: TGTGCCAGCGGCTCTAATAGCGGGGGGGTCTACAATGAGCAGTTCTTC.